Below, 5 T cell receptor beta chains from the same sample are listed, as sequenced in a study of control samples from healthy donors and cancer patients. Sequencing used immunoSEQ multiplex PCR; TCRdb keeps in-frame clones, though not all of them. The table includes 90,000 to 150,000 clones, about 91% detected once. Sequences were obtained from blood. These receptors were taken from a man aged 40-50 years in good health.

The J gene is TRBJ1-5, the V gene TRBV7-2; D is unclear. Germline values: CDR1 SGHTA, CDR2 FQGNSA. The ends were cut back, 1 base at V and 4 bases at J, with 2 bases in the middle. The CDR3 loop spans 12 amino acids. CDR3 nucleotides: TGTGCCAGCAGCTTAGGGAATCAGCCCCAGCATTTT. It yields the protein CASSLGNQPQHF.

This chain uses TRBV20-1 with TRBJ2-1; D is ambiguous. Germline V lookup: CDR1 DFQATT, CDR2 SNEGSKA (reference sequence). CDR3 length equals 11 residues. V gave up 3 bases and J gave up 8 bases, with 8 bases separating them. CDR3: CSASFLDEQFF. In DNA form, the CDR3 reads TGCAGTGCTAGTTTCTTAGATGAGCAGTTCTTC.

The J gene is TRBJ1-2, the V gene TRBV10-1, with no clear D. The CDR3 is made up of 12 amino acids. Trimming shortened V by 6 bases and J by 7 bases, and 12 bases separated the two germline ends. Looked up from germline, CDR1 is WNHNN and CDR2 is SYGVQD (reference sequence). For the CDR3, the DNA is TGCGCCAGCAGCGCCGGACCGCGTGGCTACACCTTC. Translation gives CASSAGPRGYTF.

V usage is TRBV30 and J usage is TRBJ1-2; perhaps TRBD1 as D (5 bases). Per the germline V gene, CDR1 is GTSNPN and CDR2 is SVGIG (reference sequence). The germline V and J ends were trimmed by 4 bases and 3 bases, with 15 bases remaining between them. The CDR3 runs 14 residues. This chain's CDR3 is CAWNVKGQDYGYTF. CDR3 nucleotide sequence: TGTGCCTGGAACGTTAAGGGGCAGGACTATGGCTACACCTTC.

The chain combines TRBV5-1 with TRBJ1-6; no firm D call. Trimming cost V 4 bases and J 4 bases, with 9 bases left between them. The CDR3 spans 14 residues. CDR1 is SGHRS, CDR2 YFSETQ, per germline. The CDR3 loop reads CASSPENYNSPLHF. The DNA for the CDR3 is TGCGCCAGCAGCCCGGAAAATTATAATTCACCCCTCCACTTT.